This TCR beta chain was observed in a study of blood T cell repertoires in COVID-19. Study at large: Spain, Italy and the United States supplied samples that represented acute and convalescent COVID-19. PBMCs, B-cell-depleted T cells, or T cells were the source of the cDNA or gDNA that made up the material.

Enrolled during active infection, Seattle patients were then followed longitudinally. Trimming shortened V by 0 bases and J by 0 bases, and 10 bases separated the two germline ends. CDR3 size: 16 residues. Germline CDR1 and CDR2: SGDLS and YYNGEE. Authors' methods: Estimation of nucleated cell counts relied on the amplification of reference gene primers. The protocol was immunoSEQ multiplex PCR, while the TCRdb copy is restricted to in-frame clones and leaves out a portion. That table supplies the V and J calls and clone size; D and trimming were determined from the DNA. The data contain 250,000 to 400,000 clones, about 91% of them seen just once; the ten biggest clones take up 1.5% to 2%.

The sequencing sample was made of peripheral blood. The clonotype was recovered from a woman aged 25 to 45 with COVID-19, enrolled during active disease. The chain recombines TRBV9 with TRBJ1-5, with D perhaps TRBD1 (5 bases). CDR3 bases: TGTGCCAGCAGCGTAGGGGGCGGCCTTAGCAATCAGCCCCAGCATTTT. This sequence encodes CASSVGGGLSNQPQHF.